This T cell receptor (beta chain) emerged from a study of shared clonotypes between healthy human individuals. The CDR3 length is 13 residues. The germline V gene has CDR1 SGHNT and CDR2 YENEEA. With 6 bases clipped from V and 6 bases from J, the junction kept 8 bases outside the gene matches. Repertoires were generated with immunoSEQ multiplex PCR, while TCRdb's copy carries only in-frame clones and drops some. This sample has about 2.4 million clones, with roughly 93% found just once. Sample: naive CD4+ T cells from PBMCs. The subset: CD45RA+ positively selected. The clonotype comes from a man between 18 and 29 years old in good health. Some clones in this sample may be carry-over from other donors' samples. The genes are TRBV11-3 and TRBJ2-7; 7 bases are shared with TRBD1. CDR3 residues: CASSSRTGSEQYF. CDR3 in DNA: TGTGCCAGCAGTTCCCGGACAGGTTCCGAGCAGTACTTC.